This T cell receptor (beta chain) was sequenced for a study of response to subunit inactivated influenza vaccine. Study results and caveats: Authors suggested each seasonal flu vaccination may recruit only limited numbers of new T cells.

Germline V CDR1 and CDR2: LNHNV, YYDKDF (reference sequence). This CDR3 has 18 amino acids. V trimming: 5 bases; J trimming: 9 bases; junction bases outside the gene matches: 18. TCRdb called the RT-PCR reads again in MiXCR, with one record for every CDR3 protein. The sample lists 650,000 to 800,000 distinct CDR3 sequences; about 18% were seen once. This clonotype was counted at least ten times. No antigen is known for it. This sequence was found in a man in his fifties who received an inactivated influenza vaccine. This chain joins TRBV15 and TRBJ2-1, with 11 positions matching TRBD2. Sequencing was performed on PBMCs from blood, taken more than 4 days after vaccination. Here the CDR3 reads CATSVKLGTASGRSEQFF. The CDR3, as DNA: TGTGCCACCAGCGTCAAATTAGGTACGGCTAGCGGGAGGAGTGAGCAGTTCTTC.